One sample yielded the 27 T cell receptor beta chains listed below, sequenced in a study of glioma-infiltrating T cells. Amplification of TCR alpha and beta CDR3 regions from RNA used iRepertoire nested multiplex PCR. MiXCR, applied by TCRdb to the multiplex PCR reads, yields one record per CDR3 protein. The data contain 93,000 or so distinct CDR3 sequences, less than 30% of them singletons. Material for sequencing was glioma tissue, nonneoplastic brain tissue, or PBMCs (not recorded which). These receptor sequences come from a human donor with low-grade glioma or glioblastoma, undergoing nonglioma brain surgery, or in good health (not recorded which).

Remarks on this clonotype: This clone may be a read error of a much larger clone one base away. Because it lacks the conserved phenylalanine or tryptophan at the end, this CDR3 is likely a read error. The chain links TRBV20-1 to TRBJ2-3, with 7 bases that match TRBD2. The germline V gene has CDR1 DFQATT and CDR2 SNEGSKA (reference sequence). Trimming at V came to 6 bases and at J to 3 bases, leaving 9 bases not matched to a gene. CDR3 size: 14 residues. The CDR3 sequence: CSALSGGGTDTQYS. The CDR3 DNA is TGCAGTGCGCTATCGGGGGGAGGGACAGATACGCAGTATTCT.

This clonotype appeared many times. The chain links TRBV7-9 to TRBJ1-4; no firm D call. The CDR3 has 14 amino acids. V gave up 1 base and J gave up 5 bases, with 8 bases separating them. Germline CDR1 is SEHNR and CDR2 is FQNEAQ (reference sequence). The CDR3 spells CASSLGALNEKLFF. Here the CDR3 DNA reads TGTGCCAGCAGCTTAGGTGCCCTGAATGAAAAACTGTTTTTT.

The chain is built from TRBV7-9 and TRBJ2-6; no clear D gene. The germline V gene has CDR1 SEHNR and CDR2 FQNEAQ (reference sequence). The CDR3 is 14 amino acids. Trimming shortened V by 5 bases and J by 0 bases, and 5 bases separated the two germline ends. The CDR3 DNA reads TGTGCCAGCAGCCCTATCTCTGGGGCCAACGTCCTGACTTTC. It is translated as CASSPISGANVLTF.

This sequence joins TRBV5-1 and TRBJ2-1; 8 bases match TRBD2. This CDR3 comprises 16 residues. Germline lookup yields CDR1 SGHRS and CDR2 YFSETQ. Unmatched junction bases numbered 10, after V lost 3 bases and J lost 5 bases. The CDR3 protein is CASSSLAGGGDNEQFF. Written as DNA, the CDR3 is TGCGCCAGCAGCTCCCTGGCGGGGGGCGGGGACAATGAGCAGTTCTTC. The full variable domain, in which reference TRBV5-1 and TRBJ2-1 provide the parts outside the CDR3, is KAGVTQTPRYLIKTRGQQVTLSCSPISGHRSVSWYQQTPGQGLQFLFEYFSETQRNKGNFPGRFSGRQFSNSRSEMNVSTLELGDSALYLCASSSLAGGGDNEQFFGPGTRLTVL.

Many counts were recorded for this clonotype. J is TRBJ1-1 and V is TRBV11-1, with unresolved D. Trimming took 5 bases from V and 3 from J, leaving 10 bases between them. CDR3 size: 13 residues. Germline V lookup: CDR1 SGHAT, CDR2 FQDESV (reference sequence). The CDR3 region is CASSDGLDTEAFF. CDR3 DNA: TGTGCCAGCAGCGACGGTTTGGACACTGAAGCTTTCTTT. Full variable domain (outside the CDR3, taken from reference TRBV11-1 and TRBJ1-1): EAEVAQSPRYKITEKSQAVAFWCDPISGHATLYWYRQILGQGPELLVQFQDESVVDDSQLPKDRFSAERLKGVDSTLKIQPAELGDSAMYLCASSDGLDTEAFFGQGTRLTVV.

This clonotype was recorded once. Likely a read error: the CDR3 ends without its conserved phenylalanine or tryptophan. The CDR3: CASSPGAQGRQPQHS. The CDR3 DNA reads TGTGCCAGCAGCCCAGGGGCACAGGGCCGTCAGCCCCAGCATTCT. This rearrangement joins TRBV4-2 to TRBJ1-5, with a weak D call TRBD1 (6 bases). The CDR3 loop spans 15 amino acids. Germline loops: CDR1 LGHNA, CDR2 YNFKEQ. The V end lost 4 bases, the J end lost 6 bases, and 16 bases lay between the germline ends.

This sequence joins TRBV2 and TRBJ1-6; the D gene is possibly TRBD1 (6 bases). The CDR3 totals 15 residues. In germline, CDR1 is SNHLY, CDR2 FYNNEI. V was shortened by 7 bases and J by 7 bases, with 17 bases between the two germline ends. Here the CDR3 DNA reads TGTGCCAGCACTTTGGACAGCGCCTCAAATTCACCCCTCCACTTT. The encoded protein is CASTLDSASNSPLHF.

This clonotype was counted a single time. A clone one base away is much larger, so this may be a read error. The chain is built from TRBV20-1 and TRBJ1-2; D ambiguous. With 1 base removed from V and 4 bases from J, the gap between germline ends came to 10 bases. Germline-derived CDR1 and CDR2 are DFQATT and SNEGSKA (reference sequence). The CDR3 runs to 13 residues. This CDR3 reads CSARVVGGYGYTF. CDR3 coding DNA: TGCAGTGCTAGAGTTGTGGGCGGCTATGGCTACACCTTC.

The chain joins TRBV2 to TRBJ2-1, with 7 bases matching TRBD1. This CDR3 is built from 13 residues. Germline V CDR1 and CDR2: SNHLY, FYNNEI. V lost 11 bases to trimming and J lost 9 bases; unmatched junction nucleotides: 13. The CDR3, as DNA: TGTGCCGGTAGACTACAGGGGTCCGGTGAGCAGTTCTTC. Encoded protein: CAGRLQGSGEQFF.

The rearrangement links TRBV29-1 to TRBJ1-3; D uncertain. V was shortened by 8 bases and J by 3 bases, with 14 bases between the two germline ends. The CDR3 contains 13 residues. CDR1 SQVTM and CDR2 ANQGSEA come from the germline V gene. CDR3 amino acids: CSIGSTLGNTIYF. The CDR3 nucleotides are TGCAGCATAGGGAGCACCCTTGGAAACACCATATATTTT.

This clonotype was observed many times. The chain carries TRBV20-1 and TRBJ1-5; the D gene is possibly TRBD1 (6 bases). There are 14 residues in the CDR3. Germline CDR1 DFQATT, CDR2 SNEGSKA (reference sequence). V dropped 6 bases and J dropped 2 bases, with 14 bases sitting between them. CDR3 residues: CSAAQGIGNQPQHF. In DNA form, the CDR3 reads TGCAGTGCAGCACAGGGAATAGGCAATCAGCCCCAGCATTTT.

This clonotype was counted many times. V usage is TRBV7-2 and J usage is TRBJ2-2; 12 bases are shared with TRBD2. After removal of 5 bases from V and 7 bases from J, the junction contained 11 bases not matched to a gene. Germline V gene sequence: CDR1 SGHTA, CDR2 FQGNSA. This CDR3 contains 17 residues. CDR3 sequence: CASSLRLAGVSHGELFF. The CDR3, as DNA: TGTGCCAGCAGCCTGAGACTAGCGGGGGTTTCCCACGGGGAGCTGTTTTTT.

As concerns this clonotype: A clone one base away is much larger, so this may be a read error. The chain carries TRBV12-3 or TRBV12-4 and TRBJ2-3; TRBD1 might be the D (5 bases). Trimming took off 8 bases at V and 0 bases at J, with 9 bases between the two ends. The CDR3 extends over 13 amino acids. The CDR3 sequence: CASGAPSTDTQYF. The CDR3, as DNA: TGTGCCAGCGGGGCGCCTAGCACAGATACGCAGTATTTT.

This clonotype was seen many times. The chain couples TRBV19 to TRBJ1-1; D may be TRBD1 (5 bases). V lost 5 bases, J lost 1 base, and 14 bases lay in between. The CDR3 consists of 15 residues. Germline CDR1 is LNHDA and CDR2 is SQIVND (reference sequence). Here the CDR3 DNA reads TGTGCCAGTAGTTGGGACTCCCATCGGAACACTGAAGCTTTCTTT. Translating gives CASSWDSHRNTEAFF.

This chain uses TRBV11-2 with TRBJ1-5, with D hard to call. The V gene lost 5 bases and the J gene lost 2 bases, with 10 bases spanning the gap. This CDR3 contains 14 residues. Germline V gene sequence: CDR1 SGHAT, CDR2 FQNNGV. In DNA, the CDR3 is TGTGCCAGCAGCCTGGACCTTGGCAATCAGCCCCAGCATTTT. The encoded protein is CASSLDLGNQPQHF.

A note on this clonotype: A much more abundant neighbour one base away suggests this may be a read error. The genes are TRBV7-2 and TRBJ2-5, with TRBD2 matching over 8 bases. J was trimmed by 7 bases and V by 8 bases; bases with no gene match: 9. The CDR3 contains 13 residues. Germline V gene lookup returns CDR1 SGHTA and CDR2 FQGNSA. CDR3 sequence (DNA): TGTGCCAGCGGCTCCTACGGGGGGGCGACCCAGTACTTC. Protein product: CASGSYGGATQYF.

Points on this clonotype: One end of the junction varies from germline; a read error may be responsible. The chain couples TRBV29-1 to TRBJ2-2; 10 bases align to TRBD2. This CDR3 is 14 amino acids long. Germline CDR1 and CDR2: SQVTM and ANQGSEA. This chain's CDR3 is CIVRGTSDTGELFF. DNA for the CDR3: TGCATCGTTAGAGGGACTAGCGACACCGGGGAGCTGTTTTTT.

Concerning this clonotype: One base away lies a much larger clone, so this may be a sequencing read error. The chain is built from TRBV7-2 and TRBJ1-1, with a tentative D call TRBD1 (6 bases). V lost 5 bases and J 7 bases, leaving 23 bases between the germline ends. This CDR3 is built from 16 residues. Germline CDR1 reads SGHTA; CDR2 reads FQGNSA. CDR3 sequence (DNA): TGTGCCAGCAGCCTCCTCGGTACGGGGGCGGTACATGAAGCTTTCTTT. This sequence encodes CASSLLGTGAVHEAFF.

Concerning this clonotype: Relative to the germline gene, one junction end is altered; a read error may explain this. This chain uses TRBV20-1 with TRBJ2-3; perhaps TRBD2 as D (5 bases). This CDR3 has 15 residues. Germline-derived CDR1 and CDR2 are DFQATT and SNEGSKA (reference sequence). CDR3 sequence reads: CSAGESDSSTDTRYF. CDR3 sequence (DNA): TGCAGTGCTGGGGAAAGCGACTCTAGCACAGATACGCGGTATTTT.

The chain's CDR3 is CASSQVLTSGGAPQETQYF. For the CDR3, the DNA is TGTGCCAGCAGCCAAGTCCTTACTAGCGGGGGGGCGCCGCAAGAGACCCAGTACTTC. J is TRBJ2-5 and V is TRBV4-2; 13 bases align to TRBD2. Losses at the gene ends were 1 base for V and 2 bases for J; bases not matched to a gene: 10. Germline V CDR1 and CDR2: LGHNA, YNFKEQ. The CDR3 extends over 19 amino acids.

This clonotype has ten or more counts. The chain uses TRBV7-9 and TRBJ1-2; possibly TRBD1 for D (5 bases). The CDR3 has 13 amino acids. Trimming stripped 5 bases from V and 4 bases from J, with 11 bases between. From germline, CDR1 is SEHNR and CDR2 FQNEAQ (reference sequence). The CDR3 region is CASSPRDLYGYTF. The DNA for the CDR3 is TGTGCCAGCAGCCCGAGGGACCTCTATGGCTACACCTTC.

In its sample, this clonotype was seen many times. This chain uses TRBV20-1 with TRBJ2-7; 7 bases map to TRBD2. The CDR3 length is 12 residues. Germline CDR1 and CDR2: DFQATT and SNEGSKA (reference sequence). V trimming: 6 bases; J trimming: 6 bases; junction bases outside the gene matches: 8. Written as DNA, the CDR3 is TGCAGTGCGAGTTGGGGGGGGTTCGAGCAGTACTTC. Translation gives CSASWGGFEQYF.

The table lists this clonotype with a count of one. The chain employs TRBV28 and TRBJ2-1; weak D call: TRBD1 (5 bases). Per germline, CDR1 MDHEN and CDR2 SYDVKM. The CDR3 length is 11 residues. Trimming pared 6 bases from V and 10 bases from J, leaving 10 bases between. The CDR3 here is CASSNRQEQFF. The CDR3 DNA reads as TGTGCCAGCAGCAACCGACAGGAGCAGTTCTTC.

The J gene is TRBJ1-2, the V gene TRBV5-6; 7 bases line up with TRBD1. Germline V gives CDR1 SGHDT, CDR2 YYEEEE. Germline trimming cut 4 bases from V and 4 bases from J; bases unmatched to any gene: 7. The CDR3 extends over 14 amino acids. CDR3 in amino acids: CASSHRGFGYGYTF. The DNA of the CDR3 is TGTGCCAGCAGCCACAGGGGATTTGGCTATGGCTACACCTTC.

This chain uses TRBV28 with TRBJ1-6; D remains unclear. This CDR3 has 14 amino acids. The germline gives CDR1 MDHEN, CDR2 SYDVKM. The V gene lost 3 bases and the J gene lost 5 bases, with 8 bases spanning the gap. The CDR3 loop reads CASSFSGHNSPLHF. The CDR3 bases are TGTGCCAGCAGTTTCAGCGGCCATAATTCACCCCTCCACTTT.

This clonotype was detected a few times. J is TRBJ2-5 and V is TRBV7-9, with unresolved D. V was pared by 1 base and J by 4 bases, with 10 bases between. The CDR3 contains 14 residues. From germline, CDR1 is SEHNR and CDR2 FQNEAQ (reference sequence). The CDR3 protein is CASSLGPRVETQYF. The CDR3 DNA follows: TGTGCCAGCAGCTTAGGGCCCCGCGTAGAGACCCAGTACTTC.

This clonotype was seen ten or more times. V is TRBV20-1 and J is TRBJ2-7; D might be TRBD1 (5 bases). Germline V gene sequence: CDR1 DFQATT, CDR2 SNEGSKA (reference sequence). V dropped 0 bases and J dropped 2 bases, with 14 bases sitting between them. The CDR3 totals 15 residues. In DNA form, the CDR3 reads TGCAGTGCTAGAGATCCACAGGCTGGGACCTACGAGCAGTACTTC. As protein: CSARDPQAGTYEQYF.